This entry concerns a single T cell receptor (beta chain). What it recognizes is unknown. Sample barcodes and UMIs were carried by the TCR alpha and TCR beta cDNA libraries that 5'RACE generated with constant-segment primers. TCRdb used MiXCR to reprocess the 5' RACE reads, holding one entry per CDR3 protein. The sample records 360,000 or so distinct CDR3 sequences, 25% to 30% being singletons. The data are from a study of T-cell memory formation after mild COVID-19. Study results and caveats: CD4+ contracting clones were mainly CM and EM; CD8+ ones, EMRA. A second wave expanding day 15 to 37 was CD4+-biased; contracting clones were balanced.

The V gene lost 1 base and the J gene lost 7 bases, with 7 bases spanning the gap. This CDR3 comprises 13 residues. CDR1 SGHTA and CDR2 FQGNSA come from the germline V gene. This clonotype was sampled from an adult woman who had mild COVID-19 (a few samples of this study predate the infection). Cell type and time point are not known. The V gene is TRBV7-2, the J gene TRBJ2-2; D not resolved. Sequencing used PBMCs or a T cell subset sorted from them (not recorded which). CDR3 amino acids: CASSLVGDGELFF. The CDR3 DNA reads TGTGCCAGCAGCTTAGTAGGAGACGGGGAGCTGTTTTTT. The full variable domain, its missing parts supplied by reference TRBV7-2 and TRBJ2-2, is GAGVSQSPSNKVTEKGKDVELRCDPISGHTALYWYRQSLGQGLEFLIYFQGNSAPDKSGLPSDRFSAERTGGSVSTLTIQRTQQEDSAVYLCASSLVGDGELFFGEGSRLTVL.